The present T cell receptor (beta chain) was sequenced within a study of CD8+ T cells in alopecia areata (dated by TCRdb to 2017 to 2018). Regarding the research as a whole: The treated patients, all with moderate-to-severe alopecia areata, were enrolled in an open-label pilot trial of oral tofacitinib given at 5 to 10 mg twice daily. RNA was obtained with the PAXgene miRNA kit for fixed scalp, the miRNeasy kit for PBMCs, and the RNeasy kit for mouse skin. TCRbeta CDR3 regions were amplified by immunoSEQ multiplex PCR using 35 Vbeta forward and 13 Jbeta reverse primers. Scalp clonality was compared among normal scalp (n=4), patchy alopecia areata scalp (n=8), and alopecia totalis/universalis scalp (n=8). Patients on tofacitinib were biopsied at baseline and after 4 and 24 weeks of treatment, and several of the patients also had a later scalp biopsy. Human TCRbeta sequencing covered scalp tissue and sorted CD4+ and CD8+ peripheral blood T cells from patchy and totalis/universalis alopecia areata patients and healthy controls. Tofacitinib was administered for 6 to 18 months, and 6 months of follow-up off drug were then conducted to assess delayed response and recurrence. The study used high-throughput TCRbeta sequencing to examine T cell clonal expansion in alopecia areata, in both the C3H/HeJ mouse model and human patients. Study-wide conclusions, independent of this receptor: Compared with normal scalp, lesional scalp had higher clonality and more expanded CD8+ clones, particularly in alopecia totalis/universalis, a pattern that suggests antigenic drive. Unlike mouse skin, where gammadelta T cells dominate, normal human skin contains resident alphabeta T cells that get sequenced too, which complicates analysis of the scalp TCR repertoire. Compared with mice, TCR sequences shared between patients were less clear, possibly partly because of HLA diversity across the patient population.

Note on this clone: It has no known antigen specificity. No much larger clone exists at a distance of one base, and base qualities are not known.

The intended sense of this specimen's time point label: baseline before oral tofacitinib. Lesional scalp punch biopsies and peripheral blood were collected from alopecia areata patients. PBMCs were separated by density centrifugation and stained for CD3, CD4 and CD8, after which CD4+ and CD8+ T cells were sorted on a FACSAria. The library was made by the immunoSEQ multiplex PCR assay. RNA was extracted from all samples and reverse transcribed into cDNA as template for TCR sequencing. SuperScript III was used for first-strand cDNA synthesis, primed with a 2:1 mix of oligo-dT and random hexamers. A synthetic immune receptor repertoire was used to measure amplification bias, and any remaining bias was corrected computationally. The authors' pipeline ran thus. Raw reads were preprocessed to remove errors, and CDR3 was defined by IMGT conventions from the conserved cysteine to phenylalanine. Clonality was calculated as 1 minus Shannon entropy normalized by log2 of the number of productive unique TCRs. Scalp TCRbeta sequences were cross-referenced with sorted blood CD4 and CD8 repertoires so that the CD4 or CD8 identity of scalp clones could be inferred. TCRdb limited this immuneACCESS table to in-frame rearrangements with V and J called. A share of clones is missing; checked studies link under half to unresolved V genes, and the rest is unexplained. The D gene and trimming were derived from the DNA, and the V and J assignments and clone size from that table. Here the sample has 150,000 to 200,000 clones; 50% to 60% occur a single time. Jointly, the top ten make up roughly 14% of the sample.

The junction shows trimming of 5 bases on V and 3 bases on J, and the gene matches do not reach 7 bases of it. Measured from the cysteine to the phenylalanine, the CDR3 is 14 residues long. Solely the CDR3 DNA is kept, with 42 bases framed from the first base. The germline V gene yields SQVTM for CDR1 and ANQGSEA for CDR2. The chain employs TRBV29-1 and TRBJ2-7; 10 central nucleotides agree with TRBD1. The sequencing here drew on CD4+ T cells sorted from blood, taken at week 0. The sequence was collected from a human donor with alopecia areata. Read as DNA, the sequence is TGCAGCGTTCGACAGGGGGCTGCCCTCTACGAGCAGTACTTC. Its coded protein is CSVRQGAALYEQYF.